This T cell receptor beta chain was retrieved from a study of cytomegalovirus exposure and HLA in healthy donors. V shed 4 bases and J 0 bases; nucleotides not matched to a gene: 6. The CDR3 runs 15 residues. CDR1 is GTSNPN, CDR2 SVGIG, per germline (reference sequence). A multiplex PCR was run with 60 Vbeta primers and 13 Jbeta primers. Produced via immunoSEQ multiplex PCR; TCRdb's table is partial and in-frame only. This table has about 65,000 clones, approximately 60% appearing once. Material: PBMCs. The chain carries TRBV30 and TRBJ2-1, with 7 bases that match TRBD2. The sequence derives from a man younger than 40 in good health and CMV-seronegative. CDR3 DNA: TGTGCCTGGATCGGCGGGGGTATCTCCTACAATGAGCAGTTCTTC. This sequence encodes CAWIGGGISYNEQFF.